The 17 T cell receptor beta chains in this list originate from one sample, sequenced in a study of blood T cell repertoires in COVID-19. Libraries were prepared by immunoSEQ multiplex PCR; TCRdb keeps only in-frame clonotypes and omits some of them. This table has fewer than 100,000 clones, about 80% appearing once. The sample consisted of peripheral blood. The receptors shown here come from a man aged 50 to 60 with acute or convalescent COVID-19.

This clone appeared a few times. The chain carries TRBV27 and TRBJ1-2, with 7 nucleotides matching TRBD1. With 5 bases clipped from V and 4 bases from J, the junction kept 19 bases outside the gene matches. The CDR3 runs to 18 residues. Germline-derived CDR1 and CDR2 are MNHEY and SMNVEV (reference sequence). The CDR3: CASSARTRQGFSRYGYTF. Written as DNA, the CDR3 is TGTGCCAGCAGTGCCCGCACCCGACAGGGTTTTTCCCGCTATGGCTACACCTTC.

The genes are TRBV2 and TRBJ2-7; D call uncertain. CDR1 is SNHLY and CDR2 is FYNNEI in the germline V gene. The V gene lost 3 bases and the J gene lost 13 bases, with 19 bases spanning the gap. The CDR3 is 13 amino acids. This CDR3 reads CASSDPSNRSPYF. The CDR3 nucleotides are TGTGCCAGCAGTGACCCCTCAAATCGGTCCCCTTACTTC.

The gene calls are TRBV4-2 and TRBJ1-5; D is perhaps TRBD1 (5 bases). V lost 0 bases to trimming and J lost 5 bases, with 17 bases between them. CDR1 and CDR2 from the germline V gene are LGHNA and YNFKEQ. The CDR3 is made up of 17 amino acids. CDR3 sequence reads: CASSQDRRGWPDQPQHF. DNA of the CDR3: TGTGCCAGCAGCCAAGATAGGAGGGGCTGGCCGGATCAGCCCCAGCATTTT.

The chain uses TRBV15 and TRBJ2-2; 7 nucleotides line up with TRBD2. CDR3 length: 16 residues. The germline V gene has CDR1 LNHNV and CDR2 YYDKDF (reference sequence). V dropped 4 bases and J dropped 5; count of bases not matched to a gene: 10. The CDR3 DNA reads TGTGCCACCAGCATCCCCGGCGGGGGTAGAACCGGGGAGCTGTTTTTT. It encodes CATSIPGGGRTGELFF.

This chain connects TRBV7-9 to TRBJ1-5; 8 bases are a match to TRBD1. Germline CDR1 reads SEHNR; CDR2 reads FQNEAQ (reference sequence). V gave up 9 bases and J gave up 1 base; unmatched junction bases: 5. The CDR3 covers 14 residues. The CDR3 loop reads CASCPGGSNQPQHF. The DNA for the CDR3 is TGTGCCAGTTGCCCAGGGGGCAGCAATCAGCCCCAGCATTTT. Combining the CDR3 with reference TRBV7-9 and TRBJ1-5 gives the whole variable domain DTGVSQNPRHKITKRGQNVTFRCDPISEHNRLYWYRQTLGQGPEFLTYFQNEAQLEKSRLLSDRFSAERPKGSFSTLEIQRTEQGDSAMYLCASCPGGSNQPQHFGDGTRLSIL.

The rearrangement links TRBV6-2 or TRBV6-3 to TRBJ2-1; D unclear. CDR1 is MNHEY and CDR2 is SVGEGT in the germline V gene. This CDR3 spans 12 amino acids. V gave up 2 bases and J gave up 12 bases, with 11 bases separating them. CDR3 sequence: CASSYMALWQFF. The DNA of the CDR3 is TGTGCCAGCAGTTACATGGCTTTGTGGCAGTTCTTC.

This sequence joins TRBV19 and TRBJ1-5, with D possibly TRBD1 on 6 matching bases. The CDR3 runs to 15 residues. The germline V gene has CDR1 LNHDA and CDR2 SQIVND (reference sequence). V was shortened by 6 bases and J by 1 base, with 13 bases between the two germline ends. The chain's CDR3 is CASRMDSLSNQPQHF. The CDR3 coding sequence is TGTGCCAGTAGAATGGACAGCCTGAGCAATCAGCCCCAGCATTTT.

The chain combines TRBV19 with TRBJ2-5, with 7 bases that match TRBD1. The CDR3 sequence is 14 residues long. Germline values: CDR1 LNHDA, CDR2 SQIVND (reference sequence). Trimming at V came to 5 bases and at J to 1 base, leaving 4 bases not matched to a gene. DNA for the CDR3: TGTGCCAGTAGTCCTCGGGACAGCCAAGAGACCCAGTACTTC. This encodes CASSPRDSQETQYF.

This chain links TRBV5-5 with TRBJ1-2; possible D gene TRBD1, 5 bases. This CDR3 is 12 amino acids long. Trimming removed 4 bases at V and 8 bases at J, with 12 bases between. Germline CDR1 SGHKS, CDR2 YYEKEE (reference sequence). The CDR3 DNA is TGTGCCAGCAGCGAAACAGGCAACGGCTACACCTTC. The encoded protein is CASSETGNGYTF.

This chain connects TRBV10-1 to TRBJ2-3; D might be TRBD1 (6 bases). Germline V gene data show CDR1 as WNHNN and CDR2 as SYGVQD (reference sequence). V was cut by 10 bases and J by 1 base, with 30 bases left in between. The CDR3 totals 19 residues. The CDR3 protein is CATLNRTAKVGIRTDTQYF. The CDR3, as DNA: TGCGCCACCCTCAATCGGACAGCAAAGGTAGGCATTCGCACAGATACGCAGTATTTT.

The gene calls are TRBV30 and TRBJ1-5; 7 bases are a match to TRBD1. Germline CDR1 reads GTSNPN; CDR2 reads SVGIG (reference sequence). The CDR3 loop spans 15 amino acids. With 1 base clipped from V and 3 bases from J, the junction kept 6 bases outside the gene matches. The CDR3 nucleotides read TGTGCCTGGAGTGGAGGCACAGGGGTCAATCAGCCCCAGCATTTT. Protein product: CAWSGGTGVNQPQHF. The full variable domain, rest sourced from reference TRBV30 and TRBJ1-5, is SQTIHQWPATLVQPVGSPLSLECTVEGTSNPNLYWYRQAAGRGLQLLFYSVGIGQISSEVPQNLSASRPQDRQFILSSKKLLLSDSGFYLCAWSGGTGVNQPQHFGDGTRLSIL.

This clone has a handful of counts. The chain links TRBV5-1 to TRBJ2-7; a weak D match, TRBD2 (6 bases). V lost 0 bases, J lost 4 bases, and 11 bases lay in between. Germline V gene sequence: CDR1 SGHRS, CDR2 YFSETQ. The CDR3 is 14 amino acids. CDR3 bases: TGCGCCAGCAGCTTGGGACCGGAGGGATACGAGCAGTACTTC. As protein: CASSLGPEGYEQYF.

This rearrangement joins TRBV25-1 to TRBJ1-2; 9 nucleotides line up with TRBD1. The CDR3 runs to 13 residues. V gave up 2 bases and J gave up 13 bases; unmatched junction bases: 8. Germline loops: CDR1 MGHDK, CDR2 SYGVNS. In DNA, the CDR3 is TGTGCCAGCAGTGAAACCGGGACAGGGAAGTGCACCTTC. This sequence encodes CASSETGTGKCTF.

Details on this clone: The limits of the CDR3 on the DNA are not certain, so only TCRdb's listed CDR3 is given. CDR3 residues: CASSSSAQGTDTQYF. The chain couples TRBV28 to TRBJ2-3; the D call of TRBD1 is as the table states it, not checked on the DNA. Both ends counted, the CDR3 spans 15 residues. CDR1 and CDR2 from the germline V gene are MDHEN and SYDVKM.

The chain recombines TRBV7-2 with TRBJ2-7; possible D gene TRBD1, 6 bases. V dropped 5 bases and J dropped 9 bases, with 14 bases sitting between them. The germline V gene encodes CDR1 SGHTA and CDR2 FQGNSA. CDR3 size: 12 residues. Here the CDR3 DNA reads TGTGCCAGCAGCACCCCTGGGGGCGCGCAGTACTTC. Protein sequence: CASSTPGGAQYF.

The chain carries TRBV7-3 and TRBJ2-3; TRBD2 aligns across 9 bases. V lost 1 base and J lost 0; bases outside the gene matches: 2. From germline, CDR1 is SGHTA and CDR2 FQGTGA. The CDR3 contains 16 residues. The DNA of the CDR3 is TGTGCCAGCAGCTTAATGACTAGCGGAAGCACAGATACGCAGTATTTT. This sequence encodes CASSLMTSGSTDTQYF.

The chain combines TRBV14 with TRBJ1-1; D gene uncertain. The CDR3 covers 13 residues. Trimming removed 0 bases at V and 6 bases at J, with 8 bases between. The V gene's germline CDR1 is SGHDN and CDR2 FVKESK. CDR3 sequence (DNA): TGTGCCAGCAGCCAAGATCTTCGCGCTGAAGCTTTCTTT. It codes for CASSQDLRAEAFF.